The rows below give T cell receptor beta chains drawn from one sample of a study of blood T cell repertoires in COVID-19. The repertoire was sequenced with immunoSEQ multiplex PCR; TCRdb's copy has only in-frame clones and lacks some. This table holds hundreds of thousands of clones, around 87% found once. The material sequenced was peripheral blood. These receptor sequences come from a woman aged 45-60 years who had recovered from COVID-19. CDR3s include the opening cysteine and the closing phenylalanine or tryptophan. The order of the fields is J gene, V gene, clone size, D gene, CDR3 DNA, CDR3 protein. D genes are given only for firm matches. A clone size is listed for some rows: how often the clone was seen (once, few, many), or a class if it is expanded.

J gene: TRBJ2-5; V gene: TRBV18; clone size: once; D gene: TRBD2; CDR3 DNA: TGTGCCAGCTCACCCCCTAGCGGGGGGCCCCAAGAGACCCAGTACTTC; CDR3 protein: CASSPPSGGPQETQYF
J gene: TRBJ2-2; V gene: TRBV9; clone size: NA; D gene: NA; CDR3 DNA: TGTGCCAGCAGCGAACAGCCGAACACCGGGGAGCTGTTTTTT; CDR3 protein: CASSEQPNTGELFF
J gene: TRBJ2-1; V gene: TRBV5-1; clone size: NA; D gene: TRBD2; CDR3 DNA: TGCGCCAGCAGCTTAACCCTAGCGGGGGGGCCAAATGAGCAGTTCTTC; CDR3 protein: CASSLTLAGGPNEQFF
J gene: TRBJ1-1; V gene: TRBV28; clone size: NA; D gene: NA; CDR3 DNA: TGTGCCAGCAGCCCCATGGGAGCCCGGAACACTGAAGCTTTCTTT; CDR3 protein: CASSPMGARNTEAFF
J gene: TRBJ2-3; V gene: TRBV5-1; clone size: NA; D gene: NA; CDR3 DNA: TGCGCCAGCATCCTCGGGACACCGAAAATTGGGAGCACAGATACGCAGTATTTT; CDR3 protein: CASILGTPKIGSTDTQYF
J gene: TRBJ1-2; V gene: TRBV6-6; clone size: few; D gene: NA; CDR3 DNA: TGTGCCAGCACCACCCAGAGGATCCAGCAGGGCTACACCTTC; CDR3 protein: CASTTQRIQQGYTF
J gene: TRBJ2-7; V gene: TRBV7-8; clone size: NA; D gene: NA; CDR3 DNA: TGTGCCAGCAGGGAGCTTGGACTTCCCTACGGCGAGCAGTACTTC; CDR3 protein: CASRELGLPYGEQYF
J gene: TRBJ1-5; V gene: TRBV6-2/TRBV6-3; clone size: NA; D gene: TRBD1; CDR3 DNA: TGTGCCAGCAGTACCGACAGGGGGTATAGCAATCAGCCCCAGCATTTT; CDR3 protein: CASSTDRGYSNQPQHF
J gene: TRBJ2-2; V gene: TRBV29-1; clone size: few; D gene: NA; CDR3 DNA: TGCAGCGTCGTCGGACAGTCCTCACCTAACACCGGGGAGCTGTTTTTT; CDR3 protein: CSVVGQSSPNTGELFF
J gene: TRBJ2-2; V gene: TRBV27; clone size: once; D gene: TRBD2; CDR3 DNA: TGTGCCAGCAGACGACTAGCGGGGGGAGGAGGGGCCGGGGAGCTGTTTTTT; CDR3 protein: CASRRLAGGGGAGELFF
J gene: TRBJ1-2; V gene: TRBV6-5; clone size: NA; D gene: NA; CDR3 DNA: TGTGCCAGCAGTTACTCGGCAGGGGCCTCTGTTGGCTACACCTTC; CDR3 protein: CASSYSAGASVGYTF
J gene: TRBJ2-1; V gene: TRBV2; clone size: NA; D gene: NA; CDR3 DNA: TGTGCCAGCAGCGCCCTAGCGTATGAGCAGTTCTTC; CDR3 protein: CASSALAYEQFF
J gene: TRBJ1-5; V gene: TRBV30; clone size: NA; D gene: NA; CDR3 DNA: TGTGCCTGGAGTGTAGAGAATCAGCCCCAGCATTTT; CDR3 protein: CAWSVENQPQHF
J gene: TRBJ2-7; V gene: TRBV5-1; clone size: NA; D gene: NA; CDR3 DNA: TGCGCCAGCAGCTTCCAAGGGAGCTCCTACGAGCAGTACTTC; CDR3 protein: CASSFQGSSYEQYF
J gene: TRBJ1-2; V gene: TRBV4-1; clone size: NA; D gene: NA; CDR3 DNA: TGCGCCAGCAGCCGGCTCGGGGGAGATGGCTACACCTTC; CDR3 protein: CASSRLGGDGYTF
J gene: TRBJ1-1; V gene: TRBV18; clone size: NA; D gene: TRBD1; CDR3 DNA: TGTGCCAGCTCACCAGTTTCCCCCGGACAGGGAGTTTCTTTCTTT; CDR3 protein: CASSPVSPGQGVSFF
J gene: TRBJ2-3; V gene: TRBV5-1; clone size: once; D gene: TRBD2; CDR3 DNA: TGCGCCAGCAGCTTGGAGCGGGGCCCAGATACGCAGTATTTT; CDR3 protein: CASSLERGPDTQYF
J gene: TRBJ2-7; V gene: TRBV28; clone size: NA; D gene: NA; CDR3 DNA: TGTGCCAGCAGTTTATATATCAGCTCCTACGAGCAGTACTTC; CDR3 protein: CASSLYISSYEQYF
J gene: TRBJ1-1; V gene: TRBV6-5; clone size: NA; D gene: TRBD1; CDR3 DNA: TGTGCCAGCAGAGAGACAGGGGGCTACACTGAAGCTTTCTTT; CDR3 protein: CASRETGGYTEAFF
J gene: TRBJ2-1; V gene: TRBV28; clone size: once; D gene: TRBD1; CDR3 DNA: TGTGCCAGCAGTCCTTTCTTTCGACAGGGTGCAGAACTTGAGCAGTTCTTC; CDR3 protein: CASSPFFRQGAELEQFF
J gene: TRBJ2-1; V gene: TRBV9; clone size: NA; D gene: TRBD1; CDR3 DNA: TGTGCCAGCAGCGTAGATGGGACAGGGGTGCGAGAGCAGTTCTTC; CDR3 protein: CASSVDGTGVREQFF
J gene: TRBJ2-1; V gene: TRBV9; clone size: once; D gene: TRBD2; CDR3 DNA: TGTGCCAGCAGCGCATCCAGCGGGACTTTCTCCTACAATGAGCAGTTCTTC; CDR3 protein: CASSASSGTFSYNEQFF
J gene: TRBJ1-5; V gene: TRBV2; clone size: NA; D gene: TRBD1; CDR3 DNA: TGTGCCAGCCAGCCCAGGACAGGGGGCGATCAGCCCCAGCATTTT; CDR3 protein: CASQPRTGGDQPQHF
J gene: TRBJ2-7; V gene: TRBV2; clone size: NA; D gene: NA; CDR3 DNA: TGTGCCAGCAGATTCCCCGGGACTGGAAATTACGAGCAGTACTTC; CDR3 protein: CASRFPGTGNYEQYF
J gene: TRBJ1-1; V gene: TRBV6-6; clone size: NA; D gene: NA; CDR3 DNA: TGTGCCAGCAGTTTAAATCCCCGCACTGAAGCTTTCTTT; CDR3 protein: CASSLNPRTEAFF
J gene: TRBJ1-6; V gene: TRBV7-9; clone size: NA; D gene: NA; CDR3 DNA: TGTGCCAGCAGCTCTCCCCCCGGTCCAGGGGTTAATTCACCCCTCCACTTT; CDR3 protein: CASSSPPGPGVNSPLHF
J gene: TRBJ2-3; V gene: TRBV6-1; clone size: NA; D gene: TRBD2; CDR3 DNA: TGTGCCAGCAGTGAAGGTATGCGGGACTACTTGTATTTT; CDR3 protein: CASSEGMRDYLYF
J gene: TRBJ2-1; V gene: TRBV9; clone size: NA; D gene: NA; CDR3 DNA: TGTGCCAGCAGCGTTTGGGCTAGCGCAGCCTCCTACAATGAGCAGTTCTTC; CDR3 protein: CASSVWASAASYNEQFF
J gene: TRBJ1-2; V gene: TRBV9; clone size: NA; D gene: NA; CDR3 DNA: TGTGCCAGCAGCGTAGCTGGTACGAGCGATGGCTACACCTTC; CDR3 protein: CASSVAGTSDGYTF
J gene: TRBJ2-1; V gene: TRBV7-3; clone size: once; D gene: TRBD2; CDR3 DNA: TGTGCCAGCAGCTTGGCTAGCGGAGCTGCCTACAATGAGCAGTTCTTC; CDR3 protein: CASSLASGAAYNEQFF
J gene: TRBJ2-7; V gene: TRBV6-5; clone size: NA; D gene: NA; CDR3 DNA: TGTGCCAGCAGTTACGCCGGTGACTACGAGCAGTACTTC; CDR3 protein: CASSYAGDYEQYF
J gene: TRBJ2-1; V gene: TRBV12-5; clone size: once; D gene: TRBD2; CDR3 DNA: TGTGCTAGTGGTGTAGCTAGCGGGGGTTACAATGAGCAGTTCTTC; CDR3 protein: CASGVASGGYNEQFF
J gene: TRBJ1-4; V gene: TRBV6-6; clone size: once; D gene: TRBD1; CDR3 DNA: TGTGCCAGCAGGGGACAGGACGGGAGTGAAAAACTGTTTTTT; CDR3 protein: CASRGQDGSEKLFF
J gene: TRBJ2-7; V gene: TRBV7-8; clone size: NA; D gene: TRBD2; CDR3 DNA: TGTGCCAGCAGCTCCCTCCTAGCGGGGGACGTCGAGCAGTACTTC; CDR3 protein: CASSSLLAGDVEQYF
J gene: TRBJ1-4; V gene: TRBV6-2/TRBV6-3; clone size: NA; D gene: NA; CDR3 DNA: TGTGCCAGCAGCCCCGACAGGTCACCCTCTAATGAAAAACTGTTTTTT; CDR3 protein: CASSPDRSPSNEKLFF
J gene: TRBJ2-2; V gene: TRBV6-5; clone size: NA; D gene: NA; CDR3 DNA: TGTGCCAGCAGTTACTTGACTCCTACGCACACCGGGGAGCTGTTTTTT; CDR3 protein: CASSYLTPTHTGELFF
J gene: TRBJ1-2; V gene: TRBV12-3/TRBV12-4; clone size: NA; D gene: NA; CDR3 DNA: TGTGCCAGCAGTTTGAGGTGGGGCTACACCTTC; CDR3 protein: CASSLRWGYTF
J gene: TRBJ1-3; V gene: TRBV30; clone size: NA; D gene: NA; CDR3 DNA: TGTGCCTGGAATAAACAGGGAAGGAGAAACACCATATATTTT; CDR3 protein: CAWNKQGRRNTIYF
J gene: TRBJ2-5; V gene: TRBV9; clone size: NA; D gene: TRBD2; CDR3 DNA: TGTGCCAGCAGCCCAGCGGGGGAGACCCAGTACTTC; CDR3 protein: CASSPAGETQYF
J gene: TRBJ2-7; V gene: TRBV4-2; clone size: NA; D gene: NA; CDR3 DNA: TGTGCCAGCAGCCAACCCGGCGGGGACAGCAGCTCCTACGAGCAGTACTTC; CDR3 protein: CASSQPGGDSSSYEQYF
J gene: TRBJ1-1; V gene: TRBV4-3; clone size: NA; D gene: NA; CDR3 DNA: TGCGCCAGCAGCCAAGATCAAGGCAGGGGTGCCACTGAAGCTTTCTTT; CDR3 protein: CASSQDQGRGATEAFF
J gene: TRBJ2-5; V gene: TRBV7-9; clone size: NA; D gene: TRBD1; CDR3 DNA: TGTGCCGGCGCCGGGACAGACCAAGAGACCCAGTACTTC; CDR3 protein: CAGAGTDQETQYF
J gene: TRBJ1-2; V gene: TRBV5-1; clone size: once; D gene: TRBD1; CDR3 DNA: TGCGCCAGCAGCTTGTCCGGGACAGCCTTCTATGGCTACACCTTC; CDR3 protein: CASSLSGTAFYGYTF
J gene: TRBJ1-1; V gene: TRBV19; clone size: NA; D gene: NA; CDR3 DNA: TGTGCCAGTAGTACAAGACAGAACACTGAAGCTTTCTTT; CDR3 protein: CASSTRQNTEAFF
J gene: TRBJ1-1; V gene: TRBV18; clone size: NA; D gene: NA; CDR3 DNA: TGTGCCAGCTCACCATCGGGAGGGAACACTGAAGCTTTCTTT; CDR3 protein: CASSPSGGNTEAFF
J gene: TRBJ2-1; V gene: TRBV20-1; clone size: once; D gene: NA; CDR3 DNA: TGCAGTGCGTTCTGGGCCCCTGAGCAGTTCTTC; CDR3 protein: CSAFWAPEQFF
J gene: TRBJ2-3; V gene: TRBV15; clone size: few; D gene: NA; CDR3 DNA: TGTGCCACCAGCAGGTCCTTAGGGACTGTCACAGATACGCAGTATTTT; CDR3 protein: CATSRSLGTVTDTQYF
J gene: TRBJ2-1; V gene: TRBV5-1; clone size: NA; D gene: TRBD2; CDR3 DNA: TGCGCCAGCACCTCCATAGCGGGGTTATACAATGAGCAGTTCTTC; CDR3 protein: CASTSIAGLYNEQFF
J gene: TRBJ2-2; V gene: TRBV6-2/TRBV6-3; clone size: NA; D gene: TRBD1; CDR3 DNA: TGTGCCAGCAGTCAACGTCGTCCCCCCGGGACAGGTAACACCGGGGAGCTGTTTTTT; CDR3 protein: CASSQRRPPGTGNTGELFF
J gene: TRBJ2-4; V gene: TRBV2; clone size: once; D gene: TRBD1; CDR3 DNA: TGTGCCAGCAGTGTGGGCAGGGGGCACCTGACGGGCAAAAACATTCAGTACTTC; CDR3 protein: CASSVGRGHLTGKNIQYF
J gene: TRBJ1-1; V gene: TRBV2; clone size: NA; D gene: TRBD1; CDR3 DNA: TGTGCCAGCCAGGGGGGTACTGAAGCTTTCTTT; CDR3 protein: CASQGGTEAFF
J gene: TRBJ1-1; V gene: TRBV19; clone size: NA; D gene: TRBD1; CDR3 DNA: TGTGCCAGTAGTTCCCAGGGGGTGAACACTGAAGCTTTCTTT; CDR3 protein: CASSSQGVNTEAFF
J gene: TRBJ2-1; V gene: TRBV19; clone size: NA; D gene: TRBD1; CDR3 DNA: TGTGCCAGTAGTATAGATGACAGGGGGACTCTCGAGCAGTTCTTC; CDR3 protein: CASSIDDRGTLEQFF
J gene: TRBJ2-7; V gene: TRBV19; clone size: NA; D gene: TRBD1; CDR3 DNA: TGTGCCAGTAGAACACAGGGGCGCCAATCCTACGAGCAGTACTTC; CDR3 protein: CASRTQGRQSYEQYF
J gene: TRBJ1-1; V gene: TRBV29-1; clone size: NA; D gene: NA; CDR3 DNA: TGCAGCGCTCAGGGGCGGCCGAACACTGAAGCTTTCTTT; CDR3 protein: CSAQGRPNTEAFF
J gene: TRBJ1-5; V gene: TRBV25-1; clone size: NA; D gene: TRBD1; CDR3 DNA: TGTGCCAGCGCTGCCCAGGGGGCAGGACAGCCCCAGCATTTT; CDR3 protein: CASAAQGAGQPQHF